The rows below give T cell receptor beta chains drawn from one sample of a study of blood T cells in healthy people across ages. TCRdb re-analysed the 5' RACE reads in MiXCR, keeping a single row per CDR3 protein. The sample carries 550,000 to 700,000 distinct CDR3 sequences, about 25% recorded once. The specimen was blood. All receptors derive from a woman aged 70 to 79 in good health. Each CDR3 is given with its conserved first and last residue. The size field is filled for only some rows; it gives once, few, many or a size class.

TRBV5-1	-	CASSATGGGGEKLFF
TRBV7-9	few	CASSLSGIEAFF
TRBV5-6	few	CASGRGGETQYF
TRBV27	-	CASSPSRAYNEQFF
TRBV4-2	-	CASSPLEGTDTQYF
TRBV29-1	-	CSVESPGQGDGYTF
TRBV20-1	-	CSARLAGGAFQTYEQYF
TRBV11-3	-	CASSLGRGLYNEQFF
TRBV5-5	-	CASSLALTGVVNEQFF
TRBV10-3	few	CAISEVRDRTTYEQYF
TRBV27	-	CASREVHEQFF
TRBV4-2	-	CASSQVQGSNEKLFF
TRBV4-2	few	CASSQTSGGAKDTQYF
TRBV5-6	-	CASSPLQGARNYGYTF
TRBV6-1	few	CASNRRGGTDTQYF
TRBV20-1	many	CSASRGGNTEAFF
TRBV20-1	-	CSARFPGSGRGSTQHF
TRBV3-1	few	CASSRRGAQETQYF
TRBV29-1	-	CSVAPGTSYEQYF
TRBV20-1	-	CSAIKGKFEAFF
TRBV29-1	few	CSVEELRLGEQFF
TRBV6-5	-	CASRGGTILAKNIQYF
TRBV18	-	CASSPSGSTETQYF
TRBV6-6	-	CASSSQRDRATGELFF
TRBV29-1	few	CSVYGGAGADTQYF
TRBV4-3	few	CASSQKPGLPTGELFF
TRBV3-1	-	CASSEHSSAGDEETQYF
TRBV7-6	-	CASSFRGKSTEAFF
TRBV6-2/TRBV6-3	-	CASIGTGRFRGYTF
TRBV29-1	-	CSVVTLNTQYF
TRBV5-5	-	CASSFRGSYNEQFF
TRBV5-6	-	CASSSRTAGDTQYF
TRBV7-2	-	CASSLVNRGVLFF
TRBV6-5	few	CASTQSRQGAGELFF
TRBV5-5	-	CASSLAGDAGNTIYF
TRBV11-3	many	CASSFDSSGANVLTF